Listed here is a single T cell receptor beta chain. This clonotype came up many times. Its antigen is not yet known. It has no much larger one-base neighbor in the sample; base qualities were not kept. TCR beta CDR3 regions were amplified from RNA transcripts for repertoire sequencing. The first round was an RT-PCR using HTBI primers with the Qiagen OneStep RT-PCR kit, and this first round was followed by a second-round multiplex PCR, then size selection and purification. Libraries were sequenced on an Illumina HiSeq2000 using paired-end 100 bp reads. From the authors' description of their analysis: SOAPnuke was used to process the reads, removing any read that contained adapters or uncalled bases, had a mean Phred below 15, or lacked an exact match to the constant primer or identifier. High-quality paired reads were merged with COPE v1.2.5. Unique nucleotide sequences were defined as clonotypes and aligned to IMGT TRB V, D and J references using MiTCR v1.1. Analysis was restricted to V-J combinations with a frequency above 0.0001, which covered approximately 99% of repertoires. For each V-J combination, a TCR clonal expansion and chaos score was defined as the ratio of F50 clonal expansion to chaos observed in the TCRdist matrix. Welch's t-statistics and random forest were used to reduce the features to about twelve V-J combinations, which were then used as input to a naive Bayes classifier. The similarity between thyroid and blood repertoires was quantified using the Morisita-Horn index. TCRdb reanalyzed the raw reads on its own, using fastp at Q25 for trimming and MiXCR for clone calling, and kept in-frame beta chains. Each entry merges the rows of one CDR3 protein and shows their most common DNA and genes. Clone size and V and J calls follow TCRdb, not the original study. Here the sample has over a million distinct CDR3 sequences; roughly two fifths occur a single time. The ten largest clones add up to over 8.5% of the sample.

The hyperthyroidism patients were 18 to 65 years old and newly diagnosed, with a disease duration of less than 2 months. Anyone with other autoimmune diseases, uncontrolled infections, pregnancy or lactation was excluded from the study. Clinical symptoms, serum thyroxine, TRAb, thyroid ultrasound and orbital computed tomography formed the basis of the diagnosis. Total RNA was extracted with Trizol reagent and quality-checked on an Agilent 2100 Bioanalyzer. This sample was taken from a study of Graves' ophthalmopathy and Graves' hyperthyroidism (dated by TCRdb to 2016 to 2018). About the full investigation: Hyperthyroidism was considered stable if no progression to ophthalmopathy occurred within 18 months of follow-up. To explore V-J signatures that distinguish ophthalmopathy from hyperthyroidism, a discovery set of under 110 patients was enrolled, made up of under 50 with ophthalmopathy and roughly 57 with stable hyperthyroidism. Once sampling was done, hyperthyroidism patients were given methimazole at a starting dose of 30 mg daily, while ophthalmopathy patients were given high-dose intravenous methylprednisolone. The study used TCR beta repertoire signatures to distinguish Graves' ophthalmopathy from Graves' hyperthyroidism and to predict progression to ophthalmopathy. In total, under 150 blood samples were TCR-sequenced: around 42 ophthalmopathy, some 75 hyperthyroidism and about 17 hyperthyroidism-to-ophthalmopathy patients. In about six hyperthyroidism patients, the T-cell repertoires found in thyroid tissue were compared with those found in blood. The independent validation cohort included under 20 hyperthyroidism patients plus 17 patients who later progressed from hyperthyroidism to ophthalmopathy. Broad study findings and their caveats: The 13-signature model separated ophthalmopathy from stable hyperthyroidism with 87.88% sensitivity and approximately 81% specificity in cross-validation, and 80%/75% in the test set. In validation, the model predicted ophthalmopathy progression with more than 70% sensitivity and around 72% specificity; roughly eleven predicted patients were CT-confirmed with GO in a median of 6.5 months. Most of the expanded thyroid clonotypes with a frequency above 0.001 were also detected in blood, and it was suggested that the thyroid immune response may be reflected by blood repertoires. Sample size was not predetermined statistically, and investigators were not blinded to group allocation.

Measured from the cysteine to the phenylalanine, the CDR3 is 13 residues long. Only the CDR3 DNA is retained, 39 bases long and in frame from the first base. V lost 6 bases and J lost 5 bases, and the count of bases not matched to a germline gene is 3. The V gene is TRBV12-3 or TRBV12-4 and the J gene is TRBJ2-5; TRBD1 fits 10 bases in the junction. The sequence was obtained from an adult man with Graves' hyperthyroidism. Sequenced material: peripheral blood or thyroid tissue (not recorded which). The CDR3 is CASSGQGVETQYF. The DNA reads TGTGCCAGCAGCGGACAGGGGGTGGAGACCCAGTACTTC.